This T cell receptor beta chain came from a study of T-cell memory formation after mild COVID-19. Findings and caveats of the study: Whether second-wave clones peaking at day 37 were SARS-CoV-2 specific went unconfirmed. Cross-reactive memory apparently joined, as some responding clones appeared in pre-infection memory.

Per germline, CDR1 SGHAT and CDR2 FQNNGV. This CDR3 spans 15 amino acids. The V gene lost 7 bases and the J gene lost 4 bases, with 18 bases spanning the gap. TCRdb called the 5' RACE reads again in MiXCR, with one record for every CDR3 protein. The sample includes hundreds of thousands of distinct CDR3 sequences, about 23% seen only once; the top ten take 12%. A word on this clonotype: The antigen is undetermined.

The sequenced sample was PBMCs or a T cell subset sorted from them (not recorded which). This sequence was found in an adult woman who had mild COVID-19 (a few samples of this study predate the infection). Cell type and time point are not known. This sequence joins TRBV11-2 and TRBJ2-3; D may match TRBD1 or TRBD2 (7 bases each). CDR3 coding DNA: TGTGCCAGCAAGCCCCAGGGGGGAGGGGCAGATACGCAGTATTTT. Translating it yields CASKPQGGGADTQYF.